The 10 T cell receptor beta chains below come from one sample, sequenced in a study of blood T cells in healthy people across ages. The use of a sample-barcoded 5' primer and a J-beta primer mix characterized a second PCR of roughly 7 to 12 cycles. MiXCR was run by TCRdb on the 5' RACE reads, yielding one entry per CDR3 protein. Of more than 900,000 distinct CDR3 sequences listed, 29% were seen once; the top ten hold about 9.4%. These data were also reused for a study on T cells of mothers and their children.

Sequenced input: blood. These receptors were taken from a woman aged 40 to 50 in good health.

The chain links TRBV7-3 to TRBJ2-1; either TRBD1 or TRBD2 may fit D (5 bases each). The germline V gene has CDR1 SGHTA and CDR2 FQGTGA. V was cut by 5 bases and J by 5 bases, with 19 bases left in between. CDR3 length: 16 amino acids. This CDR3 reads CASSRKGPRFDNEQFF. The CDR3 bases are TGTGCCAGCAGCAGAAAGGGACCGAGGTTCGACAATGAGCAGTTCTTC.

This clonotype has only a few counts. The DNA of the CDR3 is TGTGCCAGCAGCGTAGTACAGAACACTGAAGCTTTCTTT. Translating gives CASSVVQNTEAFF. The chain recombines TRBV9 with TRBJ1-1, with D unresolved. CDR3 length: 13 amino acids. Per the germline V gene, CDR1 is SGDLS and CDR2 is YYNGEE. V was cut by 0 bases and J by 1 base, with 4 bases left in between.

On this clonotype itself: Compared with germline, one end of the junction differs, possibly owing to a read error. The rearrangement links TRBV7-9 to TRBJ2-1; the D gene is possibly TRBD2 (5 bases). This CDR3 has 12 amino acids. CDR1 and CDR2 (germline): SEHNR, FQNEAQ (reference sequence). The CDR3 DNA is TGTGCCGGCAGCTTTTTCGAGGGTGAGCAATTCTTC. It specifies CAGSFFEGEQFF.

CDR3 in amino acids: CSASRDTYNEQYF. For the CDR3, the DNA is TGCAGTGCTAGCCGGGACACCTACAACGAGCAGTACTTC. The chain carries TRBV20-1 and TRBJ2-7; TRBD1 is a possible D gene (6 bases). CDR1 DFQATT and CDR2 SNEGSKA come from the germline V gene (reference sequence). There are 13 residues in the CDR3. Trimming pared 3 bases from V and 5 bases from J, leaving 14 bases between.

This clonotype was counted ten times or more. The genes are TRBV3-1 and TRBJ2-7; D may match TRBD1 or TRBD2 (5 bases each). This CDR3 has 17 residues. V lost 1 base and J lost 3, with 19 bases in between. Germline-derived CDR1 and CDR2 are LGHDT and YNNKEL (reference sequence). The CDR3 DNA reads TGTGCCAGCAGCCAAGTAGGCAGGGCGGACTCCAACTACGAGCAGTACTTC. It is translated as CASSQVGRADSNYEQYF.

In DNA, the CDR3 is TGTGCCAGCAGCTGGACTGACACATACTACGAGCAGTACTTC. It is translated as CASSWTDTYYEQYF. The chain carries TRBV5-5 and TRBJ2-4; the D gene is possibly TRBD2 (5 bases). The J call may be incorrect, as the DNA end agrees better with TRBJ2-7. Per germline, CDR1 SGHKS and CDR2 YYEKEE (reference sequence). CDR3 size: 14 residues.

The V gene is TRBV18, the J gene TRBJ2-1; D not certain. This CDR3 comprises 15 residues. V gave up 0 bases and J gave up 4 bases, with 10 bases separating them. Germline assignment: CDR1 KGHSH and CDR2 LQKENI. The CDR3 region is CASSPPFSVYNEQFF. The CDR3 region has the DNA TGTGCCAGCTCACCACCTTTTTCAGTTTACAATGAGCAGTTCTTC.

The chain carries TRBV7-2 and TRBJ1-1, with unresolved D. The length of the CDR3 is 15 residues. The V end was cut by 5 bases, the J end by 0 bases, with 13 bases between. Germline V gene lookup returns CDR1 SGHTA and CDR2 FQGNSA. This chain's CDR3 is CASSLPRRMNTEAFF. Written as DNA, the CDR3 is TGTGCCAGCAGCCTCCCGAGGAGGATGAACACTGAAGCTTTCTTT.

This clonotype occurred a few times. This may come from a read error, since a much larger clone is one base off. V usage is TRBV7-2 and J usage is TRBJ2-1, with D possibly TRBD2 on 6 matching bases. From germline, CDR1 is SGHTA and CDR2 FQGNSA. V dropped 2 bases and J dropped 5 bases, with 7 bases sitting between them. The CDR3 sequence is 13 residues long. Here the CDR3 reads CASSLPSDNEQFF. The CDR3 DNA sequence: TGTGCCAGCAGCTTACCTAGCGACAATGAGCAGTTCTTC.

This clonotype was seen ten or more times. J is TRBJ2-4 and V is TRBV7-3, with D possibly matching TRBD2 (7 bases). The CDR3 totals 15 residues. Germline CDR1 reads SGHTA; CDR2 reads FQGTGA. Trimming shortened V by 5 bases and J by 4 bases, and 15 bases separated the two germline ends. CDR3 sequence (DNA): TGTGCCAGCAGCCCAAGGGGGGGGCGGAAAAACATTCAGTACTTC. The encoded protein is CASSPRGGRKNIQYF.